Only a few counts were recorded for the clone carrying this T cell receptor beta chain. The data belong to a study of early T cells in non-severe SARS-CoV-2 infection. In the library, individual cDNA molecules carried attached unique molecular identifiers. TCRdb fed the 5' RACE reads into MiXCR, producing one record per CDR3 protein. Among tens of thousands of distinct CDR3 sequences listed, around 16% were seen once. Germline V CDR1 and CDR2: SNHLY, FYNNEI. Trimming took 5 bases from V and 4 from J, leaving 17 bases between them. This CDR3 has 15 amino acids. This chain connects TRBV2 to TRBJ2-5; D tentatively reads TRBD1 or TRBD2 (5 bases each). This clonotype was sampled from an adult who was a healthcare worker with PCR-confirmed SARS-CoV-2 infection or an uninfected control (not recorded which). Here the sequenced sample was whole blood, taken at baseline. DNA for the CDR3: TGTGCCAGCAGTCAGGGATCTGAACGGGGAGAGACCCAGTACTTC. Amino acids: CASSQGSERGETQYF.